The present TCR beta chain was sequenced within a study of blood T cells in healthy people across ages. Notes on the study in general: Possibly confounding the expanded clonotype changes was the fact that donor CMV status was unknown. Those diversity estimates obtained from one million T cells were thought to be underestimates.

The V gene lost 4 bases and the J gene lost 8 bases, with 13 bases spanning the gap. Germline lookup yields CDR1 SGDLS and CDR2 YYNGEE. The CDR3 spans 13 residues. This clonotype has a handful of counts. Its antigen is unknown. Through a sample-barcoded 5' primer and a J-beta primer mix, a second PCR was run for about 6 to 11 cycles. From each sample, at least 3 million paired-end reads containing CDR3 were obtained. MiXCR was run by TCRdb on the 5' RACE reads, yielding one entry per CDR3 protein. The profile shows some 800,000 distinct CDR3 sequences, more than 40% of them singletons. The rearrangement links TRBV9 to TRBJ2-1; no firm D call. The sample taken for sequencing was blood. The origin of this receptor is a man between 60 and 70 years old in good health. Written as DNA, the CDR3 is TGTGCCAGCAGCCCTGGGATCATTCATGAGCAGTTCTTC. This gives the protein CASSPGIIHEQFF.